Listed below are T cell receptor beta chains from one sample, sequenced in a study of blood T cells in healthy people across ages. TCRdb fed the 5' RACE reads into MiXCR, producing one record per CDR3 protein. The sample shows about 1.5 million distinct CDR3 sequences, about 45% of them seen only once. Sequenced input: blood. Source of these receptors: a woman under 30 in good health. The CDR3 runs from the conserved cysteine through the conserved F or W. D genes are given only for firm matches. The size of a clone is reported for some rows only, either as once, few or many, or as a class for expanded clones.

D gene | J gene | V gene | clone size | CDR3 DNA | CDR3 protein
. | TRBJ1-1 | TRBV15 | . | TGTGCCACCAGCAAATCAGGGGCCAGGGAAGCTTTCTTT | CATSKSGAREAFF
. | TRBJ1-5 | TRBV25-1 | few | TGTGCCAGCAGTGAACCACCGGGCCTCGGGAGGGATCAGCCCCAGCATTTT | CASSEPPGLGRDQPQHF
. | TRBJ1-5 | TRBV2 | . | TGTGCCAGCAGTTCCGAGGGTTCTCAGCCCCAGCATTTT | CASSSEGSQPQHF
TRBD1 | TRBJ2-1 | TRBV6-5 | . | TGTGCCAGCAGGTACGCTGACAGGGGCAATGAGCAGTTCTTC | CASRYADRGNEQFF
TRBD2 | TRBJ2-1 | TRBV7-9 | . | TGTGCCAGCACCAGGGGAAAATACACCGGGACTAGCGGATCAGAAGAGCAGTTCTTC | CASTRGKYTGTSGSEEQFF
. | TRBJ1-2 | TRBV29-1 | many | TGCAGCGTTGTTCAGGGCCTCTTATTGGGCTACACCTTC | CSVVQGLLLGYTF
TRBD1 | TRBJ1-4 | TRBV12-3/TRBV12-4 | few | TGTGCCAGCAGTGATAGGGGGCTGGATGAAAAACTGTTTTTT | CASSDRGLDEKLFF
TRBD2 | TRBJ2-7 | TRBV4-2 | few | TGTGCCAGCAGCCAAGATCGACTAGCGGCCTACGAGCAGTACTTC | CASSQDRLAAYEQYF
. | TRBJ1-1 | TRBV2 | many | TGTGCCAGCAGCCCTACAGCGAACACTGAAGCTTTCTTT | CASSPTANTEAFF
. | TRBJ2-7 | TRBV6-5 | few | TGTGCCAGCAGTTATTACGGCGCAGGGTCCTCCTACGAGCAGTACTTC | CASSYYGAGSSYEQYF
TRBD2 | TRBJ2-3 | TRBV6-2/TRBV6-3 | . | TGTGCCAGCAGTTATGGGACTACGTCAGATACGCAGTATTTT | CASSYGTTSDTQYF
. | TRBJ1-6 | TRBV25-1 | . | TGTGCCAGCAGTGAACCAGAGATCAATTCACCCCTCCACTTT | CASSEPEINSPLHF
. | TRBJ1-4 | TRBV18 | . | TGTGCCAGCTCACGGAGGGACACCGCAACTAATGAAAAACTGTTTTTT | CASSRRDTATNEKLFF
. | TRBJ1-5 | TRBV11-2 | . | TGTGCCAGCAGTCACGGCATTGAGCCCCAGCATTTT | CASSHGIEPQHF
TRBD1 | TRBJ1-6 | TRBV11-2 | . | TGTGCCAGCAGCTTATTTGGGACAGATAATTCACCCCTCCACTTT | CASSLFGTDNSPLHF
TRBD2 | TRBJ2-1 | TRBV2 | many | TGTGCCAGCAGTGTTTACGGGACTAGTTCTTACAATGAGCAGTTCTTC | CASSVYGTSSYNEQFF
. | TRBJ2-3 | TRBV6-5 | . | TGTGCCGGCAGCTACACATCAACAGATACGCAGTATTTT | CAGSYTSTDTQYF
. | TRBJ2-1 | TRBV15 | . | TGTGCCACCAGCAGAGCCTCGGGAGACAATGAGCAGTTCTTC | CATSRASGDNEQFF
. | TRBJ2-3 | TRBV11-2 | . | TGTGCCAGCAGCTTAAGTCTGTACCTCCGGGGAGATACGCAGTATTTT | CASSLSLYLRGDTQYF
. | TRBJ2-5 | TRBV4-3 | . | TGCGCCAGCAGCCAAGATAGTGGGGTGGGCAATGAGCAGTACTTC | CASSQDSGVGNEQYF
. | TRBJ2-7 | TRBV29-1 | . | TGCAGCGTTGGAAACCGCCTGGGCCCCTACGAGAAGTACTTC | CSVGNRLGPYEKYF
. | TRBJ1-5 | TRBV9 | many | TGTGCCAGCAGCCCTAGGGACAACAATCAGCCCCAGCATTTT | CASSPRDNNQPQHF
. | TRBJ2-1 | TRBV7-2 | . | TGTGCCAGCAGCTTGACGGTGACCTACGAGCAGTTCTTC | CASSLTVTYEQFF
TRBD1 | TRBJ2-7 | TRBV11-1 | few | TGTGCCAGCAGCATTTTAGGGACAGGGGCTTCCTACGAGCAGTACTTC | CASSILGTGASYEQYF
. | TRBJ2-7 | TRBV28 | few | TGTGCCAGCAGTTTGGGAGGGACAGATTCCTACGAGCAGTACTTC | CASSLGGTDSYEQYF
. | TRBJ2-1 | TRBV14 | . | TGTGCCAGCAGCCGACTGCTAGAAGTCTACAATGAGCAGTTCTTC | CASSRLLEVYNEQFF
TRBD2 | TRBJ2-3 | TRBV20-1 | . | TGCAGTGCGAACCTAGCGGAACTCACAGATACGCAGTATTTT | CSANLAELTDTQYF
. | TRBJ1-3 | TRBV20-1 | . | TGCAGTGCTAGAACCCAGCACACCATATATTTT | CSARTQHTIYF
TRBD2 | TRBJ2-1 | TRBV28 | . | TGTGCCAGCAGTTTCCCCAAGCGGGAGTGGTCCTACAATGAGCAGTTCTTC | CASSFPKREWSYNEQFF
. | TRBJ1-2 | TRBV2 | . | TGTGCCAGCAGTGACACCCCGGGATATGGCTACACCTTC | CASSDTPGYGYTF
. | TRBJ1-2 | TRBV20-1 | few | TGCAGTGCTAGTCCGACCCTCTATGGCTACACCTTC | CSASPTLYGYTF
. | TRBJ2-2 | TRBV6-6 | . | TGTGCCAGCGTCGAGATCAACGCGAACACCGGGGAGCTGTTTTTT | CASVEINANTGELFF
. | TRBJ2-3 | TRBV7-2 | . | TGTGCCAGCAGCTTAGCCGGGGCAGGAGCCACAGATACGCAGTATTTT | CASSLAGAGATDTQYF
. | TRBJ1-2 | TRBV7-8 | . | TGTGCCAGCAGCCCCCGGACAGAGAGTAACTATGGCTACACCTTC | CASSPRTESNYGYTF
TRBD1 | TRBJ2-5 | TRBV4-2 | . | TGTGCCAGCAGCCAGGGACAGGGAGAAGAGACCCAGTACTTC | CASSQGQGEETQYF
TRBD1 | TRBJ2-7 | TRBV27 | few | TGTGCCAGCAGTCCCGGGACAGGGTTCGAGCAGTACTTC | CASSPGTGFEQYF
TRBD2 | TRBJ2-1 | TRBV4-3 | few | TGCGCCAGCAGCCAGGAACCGGGACTAGCCACCTACAATGAGCAGTTCTTC | CASSQEPGLATYNEQFF
. | TRBJ2-5 | TRBV28 | few | TGTGCCAGCAGGGAACTAAGGGAGGTCGAGACCCAGTACTTC | CASRELREVETQYF
. | TRBJ2-7 | TRBV28 | . | TGTGCCAGCAGTTCAACAGGCACGGGCGAGCAGTACTTC | CASSSTGTGEQYF
. | TRBJ2-6 | TRBV27 | few | TGTGCCAGCAGTCTTCGACTGATCTCTGGGGCCAACGTCCTGACTTTC | CASSLRLISGANVLTF
TRBD1 | TRBJ2-7 | TRBV7-9 | . | TGTGCCAGCAGCGGAAACCGGAACAGGGGTTCCTACGAGCAGTACTTC | CASSGNRNRGSYEQYF
TRBD1 | TRBJ2-1 | TRBV9 | . | TGTGCCAGCAGCGTGAGGGGGCGCTTTGCGGAAACCTACAATGAGCAGTTCTTC | CASSVRGRFAETYNEQFF
TRBD1 | TRBJ1-4 | TRBV12-3/TRBV12-4 | many | TGTGCCAGCAGTCCCGGACAGGGGGAATCTGAAAAACTGTTTTTT | CASSPGQGESEKLFF
TRBD2 | TRBJ2-1 | TRBV6-2/TRBV6-3 | few | TGTGCCAGCAGTGCCCCACCGGCGGGGGGTTACAATGAGCAGTTCTTC | CASSAPPAGGYNEQFF
. | TRBJ2-7 | TRBV4-1 | . | TGCGCCAGCAGCCAAGATCAAACACTCTCCTACGAGCAGTACTTC | CASSQDQTLSYEQYF
TRBD1 | TRBJ1-1 | TRBV5-1 | . | TGCGCCAGCAGTTCCGGGACAGGGGTAGCTTTCTTT | CASSSGTGVAFF
. | TRBJ1-1 | TRBV7-2 | . | TGTGCCAGCAGCCCCGGGCCTGGGGACACTGAAGCTTTCTTT | CASSPGPGDTEAFF
. | TRBJ1-2 | TRBV7-2 | few | TGTGCCAGCAGCTTTAGAAGACAGTTAAATGGCTACACCTTC | CASSFRRQLNGYTF
TRBD2 | TRBJ2-3 | TRBV10-3 | . | TGTGCCATCAGCATGACTAGCGGGCCTCCAGATACGCAGTATTTT | CAISMTSGPPDTQYF
. | TRBJ2-6 | TRBV6-2/TRBV6-3 | . | TGTGCCAGCAGACCCCGACAGGGAGGCTTCTCTGGGGCCAACGTCCTGACTTTC | CASRPRQGGFSGANVLTF
TRBD1 | TRBJ2-6 | TRBV28 | . | TGTGCCAGCAGCTCACCCGACAGGGGGCGCTCTGGGGCCAACGTCCTGACTTTC | CASSSPDRGRSGANVLTF
TRBD2 | TRBJ2-7 | TRBV4-1 | . | TGCGCCAGCAGCCAAGGGTGGAGACTAGCGGGGGGTTACGAGCAGTACTTC | CASSQGWRLAGGYEQYF